The 21 T cell receptor beta chains reported below all come from one sample, sequenced in a study of blood T cell repertoires in COVID-19. The table came from immunoSEQ multiplex PCR; TCRdb's copy has only in-frame clones and leaves some out. The data show 350,000 to 550,000 clones, 80% to 90% seen once. The sequenced sample consisted of PBMCs or T cells enriched from blood (not recorded which). The receptors were sampled from a man aged 25 to 45 who had recovered from COVID-19.

The V call is TRBV2, the J call TRBJ2-1; 7 nucleotides match TRBD2. J gave up 2 bases and V 2 bases, and 12 bases lay outside the gene matches. CDR3 size: 18 residues. The germline V gene has CDR1 SNHLY and CDR2 FYNNEI. The CDR3 is CASSENWRETLTYNEQFF. CDR3 sequence (DNA): TGTGCCAGCAGTGAAAACTGGCGGGAGACGCTGACCTACAATGAGCAGTTCTTC.

The chain combines TRBV19 with TRBJ2-7; 7 positions match TRBD1. V lost 0 bases, J lost 3 bases, and 8 bases stayed unmatched. Germline V CDR1 and CDR2: LNHDA, SQIVND (reference sequence). The CDR3 consists of 16 residues. In nucleotides, the CDR3 is TGTGCCAGTAGTATAGATAAGGGGGCGTCTCTCTACGAGCAGTACTTC. Encoded protein: CASSIDKGASLYEQYF. The variable domain in full, with the rest retrieved from reference TRBV19 and TRBJ2-7, is DGGITQSPKYLFRKEGQNVTLSCEQNLNHDAMYWYRQDPGQGLRLIYYSQIVNDFQKGDIAEGYSVSREKKESFPLTVTSAQKNPTAFYLCASSIDKGASLYEQYFGPGTRLTVT.

This clone was detected a few times. J is TRBJ2-7 and V is TRBV28; 7 bases line up with TRBD1. From germline, CDR1 is MDHEN and CDR2 SYDVKM. After removal of 6 bases from V and 6 bases from J, the junction contained 17 bases not matched to a gene. This CDR3 is built from 16 residues. CDR3 loop: CASSTPPGTVSPEQYF. CDR3 nucleotides: TGTGCCAGCAGCACTCCCCCCGGGACAGTCTCTCCCGAGCAGTACTTC.

This chain joins TRBV28 and TRBJ1-2, with D perhaps TRBD1 (5 bases). This CDR3 is built from 15 residues. V was pared by 3 bases and J by 7 bases, with 18 bases between. The V gene's germline CDR1 is MDHEN and CDR2 SYDVKM. The CDR3 loop reads CASSLNGQGVGGYTF. The CDR3 bases are TGTGCCAGCAGTTTGAACGGTCAAGGGGTTGGTGGCTACACCTTC.

The V gene is TRBV4-1, the J gene TRBJ1-5; the D gene is possibly TRBD1 (5 bases). Germline CDR1 and CDR2: MGHRA and YSYEKL. This CDR3 comprises 16 residues. The germline V and J ends were trimmed by 1 base and 6 bases, with 16 bases remaining between them. The CDR3: CASSQGEGLGIQPQHF. CDR3 bases: TGCGCCAGCAGCCAAGGGGAGGGGCTGGGCATTCAGCCCCAGCATTTT.

The J gene is TRBJ2-3, the V gene TRBV5-1; TRBD2 aligns across 16 bases. Germline values: CDR1 SGHRS, CDR2 YFSETQ. The CDR3 contains 19 residues. Trimming cost V 2 bases and J 3 bases; bases outside gene matches: 9. In DNA, the CDR3 is TGCGCCAGCAGCTTCCGGGGACTAGCGGGAGGGCCCGGGACAGATACGCAGTATTTT. As protein: CASSFRGLAGGPGTDTQYF. Based on the CDR3 plus reference TRBV5-1 and TRBJ2-3, the full variable domain is KAGVTQTPRYLIKTRGQQVTLSCSPISGHRSVSWYQQTPGQGLQFLFEYFSETQRNKGNFPGRFSGRQFSNSRSEMNVSTLELGDSALYLCASSFRGLAGGPGTDTQYFGPGTRLTVL.

In this sample, this clone turned up a few times. The CDR3 sequence is CASSFVENTEAFF. DNA for the CDR3: TGTGCCAGCAGTTTCGTAGAAAACACTGAAGCTTTCTTT. This sequence joins TRBV12-3 or TRBV12-4 and TRBJ1-1; D gene unclear. The CDR3 is 13 amino acids. V was shortened by 3 bases and J by 2 bases, with 7 bases between the two germline ends.

The chain couples TRBV4-2 to TRBJ1-2; 7 nucleotides align to TRBD1. Per germline, CDR1 LGHNA and CDR2 YNFKEQ. The CDR3 spans 14 residues. The V segment lost 4 bases and the J segment 6 bases; nucleotides outside the gene matches: 8. CDR3 DNA: TGTGCCAGCAGCCTCGGGACAGCATATGATGGCTACACCTTC. Translation: CASSLGTAYDGYTF.

V and J are TRBV28 and TRBJ2-7; TRBD1 agrees at 7 bases. Germline CDR1 reads MDHEN; CDR2 reads SYDVKM. The J segment lost 7 bases and the V segment lost 4 bases, leaving 4 bases of the junction unmatched. The CDR3 is 12 amino acids. In nucleotides, the CDR3 is TGTGCCAGCAGTTGGGACAGACAAGAGCAGTACTTC. It translates to CASSWDRQEQYF.

The V call is TRBV25-1, the J call TRBJ1-2; TRBD1 is a possible D gene (6 bases). Germline lookup yields CDR1 MGHDK and CDR2 SYGVNS. V lost 6 bases to trimming and J lost 14 bases, with 16 bases between them. The length of the CDR3 is 11 residues. CDR3 region: CASRSLGAHTF. The CDR3 DNA is TGTGCCAGCAGATCATTGGGGGCACATACCTTC.

This clone was counted once. V gene TRBV6-5 combines with J gene TRBJ1-1, with D maybe TRBD1 (5 bases). The CDR3 contains 15 residues. Looked up from germline, CDR1 is MNHEY and CDR2 is SVGAGI. V shed 8 bases and J shed 0 bases, with 16 bases lying between them. The CDR3 spells CASHDSWGVNTEAFF. The CDR3 region has the DNA TGTGCCAGCCACGACAGTTGGGGGGTGAACACTGAAGCTTTCTTT.

The rearrangement links TRBV25-1 to TRBJ1-1; D is uncertain. Trimming took off 4 bases at V and 1 base at J, with 7 bases between the two ends. The germline gives CDR1 MGHDK, CDR2 SYGVNS. This CDR3 has 13 amino acids. CDR3 residues: CASSAGGNTEAFF. The CDR3 DNA follows: TGTGCCAGCAGTGCCGGAGGGAACACTGAAGCTTTCTTT.

As DNA, the CDR3 is TGCGCCAGCAGCTGGTCCGGGATTTCGGAAAAACTGTTTTTT. Translating it yields CASSWSGISEKLFF. The V call is TRBV5-1, the J call TRBJ1-4; D call uncertain. V gave up 3 bases and J gave up 8 bases, with 14 bases separating them. The CDR3 covers 14 residues. Germline V lookup: CDR1 SGHRS, CDR2 YFSETQ. The whole variable domain, remainder taken from reference TRBV5-1 and TRBJ1-4, is KAGVTQTPRYLIKTRGQQVTLSCSPISGHRSVSWYQQTPGQGLQFLFEYFSETQRNKGNFPGRFSGRQFSNSRSEMNVSTLELGDSALYLCASSWSGISEKLFFGSGTQLSVL.

This chain joins TRBV5-1 and TRBJ1-4, with 7 bases matching TRBD1. V was clipped by 0 bases and J by 5 bases; unmatched bases: 7. CDR1 and CDR2 from the germline V gene are SGHRS and YFSETQ. The CDR3 extends over 16 amino acids. CDR3: CASSLGRGQLNEKLFF. In DNA, the CDR3 is TGCGCCAGCAGCTTGGGGAGGGGACAGTTAAATGAAAAACTGTTTTTT.

The chain recombines TRBV27 with TRBJ2-2, with 12 bases lining up with TRBD2. From germline, CDR1 is MNHEY and CDR2 SMNVEV (reference sequence). The junction had 9 bases not matched to a gene; V was cut back by 4 bases and J by 0 bases. CDR3 length: 19 residues. The CDR3 sequence is CASSSVIGLAGSNTGELFF. In DNA form, the CDR3 reads TGTGCCAGCAGTTCAGTAATAGGACTAGCGGGATCGAACACCGGGGAGCTGTTTTTT.

The chain couples TRBV4-1 to TRBJ1-1; 9 bases align to TRBD1. The CDR3 is made up of 14 amino acids. The ends lost 2 bases at V and 6 bases at J; junction bases unmatched: 4. The germline V gene has CDR1 MGHRA and CDR2 YSYEKL. CDR3 protein: CASSQTDRGPEAFF. Written as DNA, the CDR3 is TGCGCCAGCAGCCAAACGGACAGGGGTCCTGAAGCTTTCTTT.

The V call is TRBV11-1, the J call TRBJ1-2; the D gene is possibly TRBD1 (5 bases). The germline V gene encodes CDR1 SGHAT and CDR2 FQDESV (reference sequence). The CDR3 consists of 13 residues. Trimming stripped 7 bases from V and 4 bases from J, with 13 bases between. The CDR3 DNA follows: TGTGCCAGCACCCCGGGGGTCGGCTATGGCTACACCTTC. Residues: CASTPGVGYGYTF.

This clone was counted once. This chain uses TRBV19 with TRBJ1-2; D might be TRBD1 (6 bases). The V gene lost 7 bases and the J gene lost 4 bases, with 13 bases spanning the gap. The CDR3 totals 13 residues. Germline CDR1 reads LNHDA; CDR2 reads SQIVND (reference sequence). The CDR3 loop is CASNVGQSYGYTF. In DNA, the CDR3 is TGTGCCAGTAACGTAGGACAGAGCTATGGCTACACCTTC.

The J gene is TRBJ2-3, the V gene TRBV3-1 (or the pseudogene TRBV3-2), with 16 bases aligning to TRBD2. There are 16 residues in the CDR3. The J segment lost 10 bases and the V segment lost 2 bases, leaving 6 bases of the junction unmatched. Germline assignment: CDR1 LGHDT and CDR2 YNNKEL (reference sequence). For the CDR3, the DNA is TGTGCCAGCAGCCAAAGAGGGACTAGCGGGAGGGTCCCGCAGTATTTT. Protein: CASSQRGTSGRVPQYF.

The rearrangement links TRBV27 to TRBJ1-2, with unresolved D. The CDR3 is 15 residues long. Between the trimmed V and J ends, which lost 0 bases and 4 bases, there was a span of 12 bases. Germline-derived CDR1 and CDR2 are MNHEY and SMNVEV (reference sequence). The chain's CDR3 is CASSLSTVPAYGYTF. The DNA for the CDR3 is TGTGCCAGCAGTTTATCCACAGTGCCCGCCTATGGCTACACCTTC.

The CDR3 spells CASSHRGQGWYNEQFF. The CDR3 DNA follows: TGTGCCAGCAGTCATAGGGGACAGGGATGGTACAATGAGCAGTTCTTC. J is TRBJ2-1 and V is TRBV6-2 or TRBV6-3; TRBD1 matches at 9 bases. The CDR3 extends over 16 amino acids. Germline-derived CDR1 and CDR2 are MNHEY and SVGEGT. Trimming at V came to 5 bases and at J to 4 bases, leaving 9 bases not matched to a gene.